These T cell receptor beta chains were read from a single sample in a study of T cells after yellow fever vaccination. MiXCR, applied by TCRdb to the 5' RACE reads, yields one record per CDR3 protein. The data hold roughly 250,000 distinct CDR3 sequences, with 10% to 15% observed a single time. This material consisted of CD4+ T cells sorted from PBMCs, taken 45 days after the yellow fever booster vaccination. Receptor source: a man aged 30 to 45 who received the YFV17D yellow fever vaccine. Both conserved end residues are part of each CDR3. A D gene is named only where the DNA matches it firmly. Clone size is not always given. Where it is, it says once, few, many or a class for expanded clones.

v_gene: TRBV7-6; d_gene: NA; abundance: NA; j_gene: TRBJ2-5; CDR3aa: CASSTHQETQYF; CDR3nt: TGTGCCAGCAGCACCCACCAAGAGACCCAGTACTTC
v_gene: TRBV7-9; d_gene: NA; abundance: many; j_gene: TRBJ1-5; CDR3aa: CASSLAGGNQPQHF; CDR3nt: TGTGCCAGCAGCTTAGCAGGGGGCAATCAGCCCCAGCATTTT
v_gene: TRBV20-1; d_gene: TRBD2; abundance: NA; j_gene: TRBJ2-5; CDR3aa: CSSTSGGYQETQYF; CDR3nt: TGCAGTTCTACTAGCGGGGGGTACCAAGAGACCCAGTACTTC
v_gene: TRBV6-2/TRBV6-3; d_gene: TRBD2; abundance: few; j_gene: TRBJ2-1; CDR3aa: CASAWGTSGYNEQFF; CDR3nt: TGTGCCAGCGCCTGGGGCACTAGCGGCTACAATGAGCAGTTCTTC
v_gene: TRBV20-1; d_gene: NA; abundance: NA; j_gene: TRBJ1-2; CDR3aa: CSVSTASRDGYTF; CDR3nt: TGCAGTGTTAGCACGGCCTCTCGCGATGGCTACACCTTC
v_gene: TRBV12-3/TRBV12-4; d_gene: TRBD1; abundance: many; j_gene: TRBJ2-7; CDR3aa: CASSRDRTYEQYF; CDR3nt: TGTGCCAGCAGTAGGGACAGAACCTACGAGCAGTACTTC
v_gene: TRBV25-1; d_gene: TRBD2; abundance: few; j_gene: TRBJ2-5; CDR3aa: CASSPLAGREETQYF; CDR3nt: TGTGCCAGCAGCCCCTTAGCGGGTCGTGAAGAGACCCAGTACTTC
v_gene: TRBV7-8; d_gene: NA; abundance: NA; j_gene: TRBJ2-3; CDR3aa: CASSPTLDRAGGDTQYF; CDR3nt: TGTGCCAGCAGCCCCACCCTAGACAGGGCTGGGGGGGATACGCAGTATTTT
v_gene: TRBV28; d_gene: NA; abundance: few; j_gene: TRBJ1-2; CDR3aa: CATQAPGGSIVGYTF; CDR3nt: TGTGCCACCCAAGCTCCGGGAGGATCCATTGTCGGCTACACCTTC
v_gene: TRBV6-2/TRBV6-3; d_gene: TRBD2; abundance: NA; j_gene: TRBJ2-3; CDR3aa: CASTQGGEDTQYF; CDR3nt: TGTGCCAGCACCCAGGGAGGGGAAGATACGCAGTATTTT
v_gene: TRBV5-1; d_gene: NA; abundance: NA; j_gene: TRBJ1-2; CDR3aa: CASSPGAPSGYTF; CDR3nt: TGCGCCAGCAGCCCTGGGGCTCCATCAGGCTACACCTTC
v_gene: TRBV2; d_gene: NA; abundance: few; j_gene: TRBJ2-6; CDR3aa: CASRGSQAGANVLTF; CDR3nt: TGTGCCAGCCGGGGGAGCCAAGCTGGGGCCAACGTCCTGACTTTC
v_gene: TRBV4-3; d_gene: TRBD2; abundance: few; j_gene: TRBJ2-5; CDR3aa: CASSPSSGRALGRETQYF; CDR3nt: TGCGCCAGCAGCCCGTCTAGCGGGAGGGCCTTGGGTCGAGAGACCCAGTACTTC
v_gene: TRBV18; d_gene: TRBD1; abundance: NA; j_gene: TRBJ1-3; CDR3aa: CASSLGTVSGNTIYF; CDR3nt: TGTGCCAGCTCGCTGGGGACAGTCTCTGGAAACACCATATATTTT
v_gene: TRBV3-1; d_gene: NA; abundance: few; j_gene: TRBJ2-7; CDR3aa: CASSQGLVLYEQYF; CDR3nt: TGTGCCAGCAGCCAAGGACTAGTTCTCTACGAGCAGTACTTC
v_gene: TRBV12-3/TRBV12-4; d_gene: TRBD1; abundance: many; j_gene: TRBJ1-5; CDR3aa: CASSLEGAQPQHF; CDR3nt: TGTGCCAGCAGTTTAGAGGGGGCCCAGCCCCAGCATTTT
v_gene: TRBV5-1; d_gene: TRBD1; abundance: many; j_gene: TRBJ2-3; CDR3aa: CASSTQGLGADTQYF; CDR3nt: TGCGCCAGCAGTACACAGGGGCTCGGAGCAGATACGCAGTATTTT
v_gene: TRBV29-1; d_gene: NA; abundance: NA; j_gene: TRBJ2-1; CDR3aa: CSYSGYYNEQFF; CDR3nt: TGCAGTTATAGCGGCTACTACAATGAGCAGTTCTTC
v_gene: TRBV3-1; d_gene: TRBD2; abundance: many; j_gene: TRBJ2-3; CDR3aa: CASSQGTAGGFTDTQYF; CDR3nt: TGTGCCAGCAGCCAAGGGACTGCGGGAGGATTCACAGATACGCAGTATTTT
v_gene: TRBV30; d_gene: NA; abundance: NA; j_gene: TRBJ1-1; CDR3aa: CAWSKGVNTEAFF; CDR3nt: TGTGCCTGGAGCAAGGGCGTGAACACTGAAGCTTTCTTT
v_gene: TRBV7-2; d_gene: NA; abundance: NA; j_gene: TRBJ2-7; CDR3aa: CASSLRYRYEQYF; CDR3nt: TGTGCCAGCAGCTTGAGATACCGGTACGAGCAGTACTTC
v_gene: TRBV6-5; d_gene: TRBD1; abundance: few; j_gene: TRBJ1-5; CDR3aa: CASGQGLWAQHF; CDR3nt: TGTGCCAGCGGACAGGGCCTTTGGGCCCAGCATTTT
v_gene: TRBV6-2/TRBV6-3; d_gene: NA; abundance: NA; j_gene: TRBJ2-1; CDR3aa: CAIRSSSSSVAYNEQFF; CDR3nt: TGTGCCATTCGATCTTCTAGCAGTTCGGTGGCTTACAATGAGCAGTTCTTC
v_gene: TRBV28; d_gene: TRBD1; abundance: few; j_gene: TRBJ2-3; CDR3aa: CASSETGQGKSDTQYF; CDR3nt: TGTGCCAGCAGCGAAACGGGACAGGGGAAGTCAGATACGCAGTATTTT
v_gene: TRBV4-2; d_gene: NA; abundance: NA; j_gene: TRBJ2-7; CDR3aa: CARSAGAGFEQYF; CDR3nt: TGTGCCAGGAGCGCCGGGGCGGGGTTCGAGCAGTACTTC
v_gene: TRBV28; d_gene: TRBD2; abundance: NA; j_gene: TRBJ2-3; CDR3aa: CASTAPGGSGGATDTQYF; CDR3nt: TGTGCCAGCACCGCTCCGGGCGGGAGTGGAGGGGCCACAGATACGCAGTATTTT
v_gene: TRBV29-1; d_gene: NA; abundance: NA; j_gene: TRBJ1-1; CDR3aa: CSVRHLNTEAFF; CDR3nt: TGCAGCGTTCGACACTTGAACACTGAAGCTTTCTTT
v_gene: TRBV7-2; d_gene: NA; abundance: few; j_gene: TRBJ2-3; CDR3aa: CASSFVPTGTDTQYF; CDR3nt: TGTGCCAGCAGCTTCGTCCCGACAGGCACAGATACGCAGTATTTT
v_gene: TRBV12-3/TRBV12-4; d_gene: TRBD1; abundance: few; j_gene: TRBJ1-1; CDR3aa: CASPQGAMNTEAFF; CDR3nt: TGTGCCAGTCCTCAGGGGGCCATGAACACTGAAGCTTTCTTT
v_gene: TRBV27; d_gene: TRBD2; abundance: NA; j_gene: TRBJ2-7; CDR3aa: CASQRLAGAYEQYF; CDR3nt: TGTGCCAGCCAGAGACTAGCGGGAGCCTACGAGCAGTACTTC
v_gene: TRBV6-5; d_gene: NA; abundance: NA; j_gene: TRBJ1-4; CDR3aa: CASSSKTGHTGPEKLFF; CDR3nt: TGTGCCAGCAGTTCCAAAACCGGACATACGGGCCCGGAAAAACTGTTTTTT
v_gene: TRBV3-1; d_gene: TRBD1; abundance: NA; j_gene: TRBJ2-5; CDR3aa: CASSPPTGGETQYF; CDR3nt: TGTGCCAGCAGCCCACCGACAGGGGGCGAGACCCAGTACTTC